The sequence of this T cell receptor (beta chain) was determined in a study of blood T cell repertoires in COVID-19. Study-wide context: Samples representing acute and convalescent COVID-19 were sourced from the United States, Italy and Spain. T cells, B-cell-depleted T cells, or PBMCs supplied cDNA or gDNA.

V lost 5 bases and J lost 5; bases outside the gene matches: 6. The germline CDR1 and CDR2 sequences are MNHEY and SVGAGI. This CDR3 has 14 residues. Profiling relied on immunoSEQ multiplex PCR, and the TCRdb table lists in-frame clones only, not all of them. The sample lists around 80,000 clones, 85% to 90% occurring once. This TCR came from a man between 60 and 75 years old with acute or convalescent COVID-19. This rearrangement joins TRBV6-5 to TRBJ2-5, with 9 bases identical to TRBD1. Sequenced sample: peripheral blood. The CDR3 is CASSQSGTGETQYF. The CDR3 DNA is TGTGCCAGCAGTCAATCCGGGACAGGGGAGACCCAGTACTTC.